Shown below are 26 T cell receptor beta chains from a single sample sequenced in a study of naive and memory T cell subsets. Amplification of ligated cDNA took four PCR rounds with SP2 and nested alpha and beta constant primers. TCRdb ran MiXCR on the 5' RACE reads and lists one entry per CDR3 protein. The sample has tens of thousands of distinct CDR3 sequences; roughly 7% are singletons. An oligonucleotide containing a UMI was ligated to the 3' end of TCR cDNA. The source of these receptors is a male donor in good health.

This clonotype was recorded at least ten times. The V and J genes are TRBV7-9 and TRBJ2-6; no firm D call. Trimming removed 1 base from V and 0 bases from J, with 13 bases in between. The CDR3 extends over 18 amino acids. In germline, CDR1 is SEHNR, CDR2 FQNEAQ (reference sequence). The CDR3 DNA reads TGTGCCAGCAGCTTAGGCTCGAAGGGTCCCTCTGGGGCCAACGTCCTGACTTTC. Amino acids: CASSLGSKGPSGANVLTF.

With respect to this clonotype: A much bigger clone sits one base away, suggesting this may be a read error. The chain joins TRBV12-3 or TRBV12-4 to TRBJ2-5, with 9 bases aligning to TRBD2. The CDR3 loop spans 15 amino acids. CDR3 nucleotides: TGTGCCGGCAGCCCCCTGGCGGGGGGGCAAGAGACCCAGTACTTC. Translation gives CAGSPLAGGQETQYF.

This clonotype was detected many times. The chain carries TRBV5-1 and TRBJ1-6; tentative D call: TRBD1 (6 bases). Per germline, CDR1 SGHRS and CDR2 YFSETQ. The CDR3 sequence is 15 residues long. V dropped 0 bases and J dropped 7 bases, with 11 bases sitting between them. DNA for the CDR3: TGCGCCAGCAGCTTGGAACAGGGCAACAATTCACCCCTCCACTTT. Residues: CASSLEQGNNSPLHF.

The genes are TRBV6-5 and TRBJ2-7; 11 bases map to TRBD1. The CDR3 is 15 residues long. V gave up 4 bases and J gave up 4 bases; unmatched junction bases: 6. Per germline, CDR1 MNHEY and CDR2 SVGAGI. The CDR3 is CASSSPGQGVYEQYF. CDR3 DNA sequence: TGTGCCAGCAGTTCACCGGGACAGGGGGTGTACGAGCAGTACTTC.

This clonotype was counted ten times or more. The CDR3 bases are TGTGCCAGCAGTAGAATACAGGTTCAGCCCCAGCATTTT. Translation: CASSRIQVQPQHF. This chain joins TRBV2 and TRBJ1-5; a possible D gene is TRBD1 (5 bases). The germline CDR1 and CDR2 sequences are SNHLY and FYNNEI. V shed 5 bases and J shed 6 bases, with 11 bases lying between them. This CDR3 is 13 amino acids long. The full variable domain, rest sourced from reference TRBV2 and TRBJ1-5, is EPEVTQTPSHQVTQMGQEVILRCVPISNHLYFYWYRQILGQKVEFLVSFYNNEISEKSEIFDDQFSVERPDGSNFTLKIRSTKLEDSAMYFCASSRIQVQPQHFGDGTRLSIL.

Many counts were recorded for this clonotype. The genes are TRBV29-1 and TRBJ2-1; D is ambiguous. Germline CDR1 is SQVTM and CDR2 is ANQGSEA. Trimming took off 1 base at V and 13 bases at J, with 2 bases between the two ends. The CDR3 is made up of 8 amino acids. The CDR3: CSVEGQFF. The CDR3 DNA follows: TGCAGCGTTGAAGGCCAGTTCTTC.

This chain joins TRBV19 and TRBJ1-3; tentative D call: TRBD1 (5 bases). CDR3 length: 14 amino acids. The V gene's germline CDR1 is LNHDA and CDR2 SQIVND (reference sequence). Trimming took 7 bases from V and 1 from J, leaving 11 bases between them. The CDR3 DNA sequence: TGTGCCAGTAACCCCAGGGCATCTGGAAACACCATATATTTT. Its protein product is CASNPRASGNTIYF. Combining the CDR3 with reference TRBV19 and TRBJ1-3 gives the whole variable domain DGGITQSPKYLFRKEGQNVTLSCEQNLNHDAMYWYRQDPGQGLRLIYYSQIVNDFQKGDIAEGYSVSREKKESFPLTVTSAQKNPTAFYLCASNPRASGNTIYFGEGSWLTVV.

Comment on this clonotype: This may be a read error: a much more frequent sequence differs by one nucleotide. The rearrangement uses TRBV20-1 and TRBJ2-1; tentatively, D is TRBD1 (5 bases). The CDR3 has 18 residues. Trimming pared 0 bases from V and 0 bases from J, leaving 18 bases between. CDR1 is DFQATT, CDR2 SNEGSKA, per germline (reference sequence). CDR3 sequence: CSARDIIGRVGSYNEQFF. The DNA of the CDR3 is TGCAGTGCTAGAGATATCATCGGCAGGGTGGGCTCCTACAATGAGCAGTTCTTC.

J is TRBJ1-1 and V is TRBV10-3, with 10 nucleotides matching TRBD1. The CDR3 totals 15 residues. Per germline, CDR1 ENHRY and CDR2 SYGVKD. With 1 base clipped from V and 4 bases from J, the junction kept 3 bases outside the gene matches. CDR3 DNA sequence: TGTGCCATCAGTGAGTGGGGACAGGGGACCACTGAAGCTTTCTTT. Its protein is CAISEWGQGTTEAFF.

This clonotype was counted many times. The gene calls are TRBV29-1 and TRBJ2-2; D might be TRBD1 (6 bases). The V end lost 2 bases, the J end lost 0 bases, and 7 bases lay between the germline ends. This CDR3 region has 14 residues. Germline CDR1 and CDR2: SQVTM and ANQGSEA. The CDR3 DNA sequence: TGCAGCGTTGAAACAGGGTCGAACACCGGGGAGCTGTTTTTT. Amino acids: CSVETGSNTGELFF.

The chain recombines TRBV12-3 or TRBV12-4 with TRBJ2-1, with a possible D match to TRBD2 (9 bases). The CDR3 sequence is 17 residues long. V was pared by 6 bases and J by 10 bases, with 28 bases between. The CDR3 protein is CASSGTGGLASLGEQFF. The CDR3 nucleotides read TGTGCCAGCAGCGGGACAGGAGGACTAGCGAGTTTAGGGGAGCAGTTCTTC.

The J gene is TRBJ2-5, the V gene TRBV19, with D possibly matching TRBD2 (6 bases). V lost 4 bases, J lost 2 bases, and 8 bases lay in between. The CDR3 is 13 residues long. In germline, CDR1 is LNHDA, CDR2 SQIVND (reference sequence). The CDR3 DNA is TGTGCCAGTAGTAGGGACTTTCAAGAGACCCAGTACTTC. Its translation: CASSRDFQETQYF.

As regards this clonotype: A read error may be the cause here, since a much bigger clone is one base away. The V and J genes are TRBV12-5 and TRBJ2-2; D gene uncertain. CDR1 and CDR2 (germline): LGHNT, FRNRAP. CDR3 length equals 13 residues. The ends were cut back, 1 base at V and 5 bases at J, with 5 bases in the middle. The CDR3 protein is CASGLDGTGELFF. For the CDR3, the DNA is TGTGCTAGTGGTTTGGATGGGACCGGGGAGCTGTTTTTT.

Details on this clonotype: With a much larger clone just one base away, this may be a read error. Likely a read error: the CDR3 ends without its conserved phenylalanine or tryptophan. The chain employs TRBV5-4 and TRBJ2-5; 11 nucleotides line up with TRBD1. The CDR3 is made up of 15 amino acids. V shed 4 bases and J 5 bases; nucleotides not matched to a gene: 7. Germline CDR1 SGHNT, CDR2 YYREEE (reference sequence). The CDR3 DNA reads TGTGCCAGCAGCACCGGGACAGGGGGAGGTGAGACCCAGTACTTA. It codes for CASSTGTGGGETQYL.

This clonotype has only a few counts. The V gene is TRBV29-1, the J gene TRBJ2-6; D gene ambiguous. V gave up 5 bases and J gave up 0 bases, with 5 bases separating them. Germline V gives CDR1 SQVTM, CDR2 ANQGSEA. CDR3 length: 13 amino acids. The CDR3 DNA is TGCAGCGTTCCAGGCTCTGGGGCCAACGTCCTGACTTTC. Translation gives CSVPGSGANVLTF.

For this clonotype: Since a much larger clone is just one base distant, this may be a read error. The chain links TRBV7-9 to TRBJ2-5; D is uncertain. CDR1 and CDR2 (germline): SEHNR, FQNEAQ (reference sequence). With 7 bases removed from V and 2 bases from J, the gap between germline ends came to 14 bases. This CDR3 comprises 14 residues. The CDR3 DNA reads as TGTGCCAGCAACAAGAAACAGCGACAAGAGACCCAGTACTTC. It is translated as CASNKKQRQETQYF.

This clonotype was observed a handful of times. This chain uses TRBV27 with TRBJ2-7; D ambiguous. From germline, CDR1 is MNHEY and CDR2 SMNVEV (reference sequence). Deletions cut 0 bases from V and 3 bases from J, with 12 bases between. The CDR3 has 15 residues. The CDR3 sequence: CASSLSGFNIYEQYF. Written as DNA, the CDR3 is TGTGCCAGCAGTTTATCTGGGTTTAATATCTACGAGCAGTACTTC.

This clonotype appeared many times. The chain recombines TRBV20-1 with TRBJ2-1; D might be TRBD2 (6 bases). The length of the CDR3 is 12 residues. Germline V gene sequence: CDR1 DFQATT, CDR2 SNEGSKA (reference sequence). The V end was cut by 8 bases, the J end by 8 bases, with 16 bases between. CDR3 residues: CSSNWDSDEQFF. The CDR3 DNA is TGCAGTTCCAATTGGGACTCGGATGAGCAGTTCTTC.

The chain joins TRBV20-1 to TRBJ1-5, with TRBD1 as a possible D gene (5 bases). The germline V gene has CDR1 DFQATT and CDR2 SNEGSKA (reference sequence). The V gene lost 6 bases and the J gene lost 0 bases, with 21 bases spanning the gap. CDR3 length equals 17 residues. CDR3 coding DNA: TGCAGTGCCCGGGACCCGGCCCGATCGGATAGCAATCAGCCCCAGCATTTT. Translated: CSARDPARSDSNQPQHF.

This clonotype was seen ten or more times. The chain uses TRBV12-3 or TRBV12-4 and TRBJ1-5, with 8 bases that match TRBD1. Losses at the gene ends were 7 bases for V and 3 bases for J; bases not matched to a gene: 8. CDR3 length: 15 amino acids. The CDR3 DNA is TGTGCCAGCACCCTTGGACAGGGCTACAATCAGCCCCAGCATTTT. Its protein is CASTLGQGYNQPQHF.

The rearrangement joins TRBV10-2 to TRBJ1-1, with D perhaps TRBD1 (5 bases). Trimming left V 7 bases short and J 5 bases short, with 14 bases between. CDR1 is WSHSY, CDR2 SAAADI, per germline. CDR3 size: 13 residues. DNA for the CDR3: TGCGCCAGCATCAACGACCAGGGAACTGAAGCTTTCTTT. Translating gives CASINDQGTEAFF.

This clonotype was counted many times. CDR3 nucleotides: TGCAGCGTTGCCGGGACAAATGGCTACACCTTC. Residues: CSVAGTNGYTF. The chain has TRBV29-1 and TRBJ1-2; perhaps TRBD1 as D (6 bases). Trimming took 4 bases from V and 6 from J, leaving 9 bases between them. Looked up from germline, CDR1 is SQVTM and CDR2 is ANQGSEA. The CDR3 sequence is 11 residues long. Full variable domain (missing parts from reference TRBV29-1 and TRBJ1-2): SAVISQKPSRDICQRGTSLTIQCQVDSQVTMMFWYRQQPGQSLTLIATANQGSEATYESGFVIDKFPISRPNLTFSTLTVSNMSPEDSSIYLCSVAGTNGYTFGSGTRLTVV.

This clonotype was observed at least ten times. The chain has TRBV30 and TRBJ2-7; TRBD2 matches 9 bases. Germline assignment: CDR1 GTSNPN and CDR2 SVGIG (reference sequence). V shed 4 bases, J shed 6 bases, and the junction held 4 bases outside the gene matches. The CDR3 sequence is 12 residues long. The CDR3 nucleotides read TGTGCCTGGACGGGCGGGAGGGGCGAGCAGTACTTC. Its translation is CAWTGGRGEQYF.

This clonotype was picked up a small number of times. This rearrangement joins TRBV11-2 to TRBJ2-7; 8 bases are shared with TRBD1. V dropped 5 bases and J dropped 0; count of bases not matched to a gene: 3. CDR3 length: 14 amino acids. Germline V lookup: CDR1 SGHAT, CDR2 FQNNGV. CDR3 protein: CASSLDRGSYEQYF. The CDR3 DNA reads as TGTGCCAGCAGCCTTGACAGGGGCTCCTACGAGCAGTACTTC.

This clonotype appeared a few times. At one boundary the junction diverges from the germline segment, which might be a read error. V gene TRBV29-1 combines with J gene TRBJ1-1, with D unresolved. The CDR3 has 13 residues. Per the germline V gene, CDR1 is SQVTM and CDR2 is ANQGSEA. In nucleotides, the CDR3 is TGCAGTGTTCTCCCCATGGGCCCACCTGAGGCTTTCTTT. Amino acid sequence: CSVLPMGPPEAFF.

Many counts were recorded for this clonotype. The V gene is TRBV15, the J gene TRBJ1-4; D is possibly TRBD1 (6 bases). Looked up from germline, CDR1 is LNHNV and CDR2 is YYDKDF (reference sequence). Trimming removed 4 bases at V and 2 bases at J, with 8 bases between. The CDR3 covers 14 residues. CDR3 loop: CATSTQGTNEKLFF. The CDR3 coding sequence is TGTGCCACCAGCACTCAGGGGACTAATGAAAAACTGTTTTTT.